This entry is about one TCR beta chain. The CDR3 loop spans 14 amino acids. The germline V gene has CDR1 SGHTA and CDR2 FQGTGA. V gave up 2 bases and J gave up 7 bases; unmatched junction bases: 3. The sample originates from a study of blood T cell repertoires in COVID-19. Study information: Samples representing acute and convalescent COVID-19 were sourced from the United States, Italy and Spain.

In the study's own analysis: Researchers report that nucleated cell counts were estimated from reference gene primer amplification. Assay used: immunoSEQ multiplex PCR; TCRdb lists only in-frame clones, some missing. V and J calls and clone size come straight from that table; D and trimming were deduced from the DNA. The table lists roughly 250,000 clones, about 80% of them singletons. What was sequenced was peripheral blood. The sequence came from an elderly woman with acute or convalescent COVID-19. The chain links TRBV7-3 to TRBJ2-1; 9 nucleotides align to TRBD2. This CDR3 is CASSLAGGPNEQFF. The CDR3 DNA is TGTGCCAGCAGCTTAGCGGGGGGGCCAAATGAGCAGTTCTTC.